Detailed here is one T cell receptor beta chain. The sample originates from a study of blood T cell repertoires in COVID-19. Whole-study context: The United States, Italy and Spain provided the acute and convalescent COVID-19 samples. Nucleic acid was either cDNA or gDNA, and it came from T cells, B-cell-depleted T cells, or PBMCs.

Data came from immunoSEQ multiplex PCR; TCRdb stores just in-frame clones and leaves some out. The sample holds under 450,000 clones; roughly 90% are singletons and the top ten take about 0.78%. Adults between about 18 and 89 years of age took part from about 24 US areas. Germline lookup yields CDR1 KGHDR and CDR2 SFDVKD. The CDR3 has 16 amino acids. Trimming shortened V by 1 base and J by 1 base, and 9 bases separated the two germline ends. The sample consisted of PBMCs or T cells enriched from blood (not recorded which). The sequence was obtained from a woman aged 40-49 years who had been exposed to COVID-19. The J gene is TRBJ2-2, the V gene TRBV24-1; perhaps TRBD1 as D (6 bases). The CDR3 DNA is TGTGCCACCAGTGATTTTGGGGGCGGGAACACCGGGGAGCTGTTTTTT. It translates to CATSDFGGGNTGELFF.